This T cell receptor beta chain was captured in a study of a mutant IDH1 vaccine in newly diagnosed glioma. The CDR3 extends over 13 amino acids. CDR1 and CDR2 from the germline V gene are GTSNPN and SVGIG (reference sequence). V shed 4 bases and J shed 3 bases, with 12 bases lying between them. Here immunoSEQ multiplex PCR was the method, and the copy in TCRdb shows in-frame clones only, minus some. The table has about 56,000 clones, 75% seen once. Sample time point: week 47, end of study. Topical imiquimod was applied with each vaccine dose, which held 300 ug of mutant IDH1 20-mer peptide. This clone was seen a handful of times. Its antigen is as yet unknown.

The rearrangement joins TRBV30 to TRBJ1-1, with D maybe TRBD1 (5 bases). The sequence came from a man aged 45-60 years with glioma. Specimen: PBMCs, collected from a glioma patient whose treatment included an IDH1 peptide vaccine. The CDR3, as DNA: TGTGCCTGGACGGCGGGGCGAGACACTGAAGCTTTCTTT. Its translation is CAWTAGRDTEAFF.